The 7 T cell receptor beta chains below were found in one sample sequenced in a study of T cell responses to AZD1222 COVID-19 vaccine. Using immunoSEQ multiplex PCR, the repertoire was profiled, and TCRdb retains in-frame clones only, with some absent. This sample has 100,000 to 150,000 clones, with 86% found just once. The sample consisted of peripheral blood, taken on day 0 of AZD1222 vaccination. The receptors come from an adult in good health.

The V and J genes are TRBV10-3 and TRBJ2-6; TRBD1 matches 7 bases. This CDR3 is 15 amino acids long. With 4 bases clipped from V and 1 base from J, the junction kept 1 base outside the gene matches. Germline CDR1 is ENHRY and CDR2 is SYGVKD. In nucleotides, the CDR3 is TGTGCCATCAGTGCAGGGGGATCTGGGGCCAACGTCCTGACTTTC. This sequence encodes CAISAGGSGANVLTF.

Written as DNA, the CDR3 is TGTGCCAGCAGCCAAGATCTCGGTGGGTTCGGGGCGCAGTACTTC. It is translated as CASSQDLGGFGAQYF. This rearrangement joins TRBV14 to TRBJ2-5; possibly TRBD1 or TRBD2 for D (5 bases each). The CDR3 consists of 15 residues. Trimming pared 0 bases from V and 11 bases from J, leaving 19 bases between. Germline values: CDR1 SGHDN, CDR2 FVKESK. Full variable domain (missing parts from reference TRBV14 and TRBJ2-5): EAGVTQFPSHSVIEKGQTVTLRCDPISGHDNLYWYRRVMGKEIKFLLHFVKESKQDESGMPNNRFLAERTGGTYSTLKVQPAELEDSGVYFCASSQDLGGFGAQYFGPGTRLLVL.

The rearrangement uses TRBV20-1 and TRBJ1-1, with a possible D match to TRBD1 (5 bases). Per germline, CDR1 DFQATT and CDR2 SNEGSKA (reference sequence). The CDR3 is 12 amino acids. The germline V and J ends were trimmed by 3 bases and 1 base, with 6 bases remaining between them. As DNA, the CDR3 is TGCAGTGCTAGTACAGGGAACACTGAAGCTTTCTTT. Its translation is CSASTGNTEAFF.

The V call is TRBV7-8, the J call TRBJ1-5; weak D call: TRBD1 (6 bases). Trimming took off 5 bases at V and 4 bases at J, with 12 bases between the two ends. From germline, CDR1 is SGHVS and CDR2 FQNEAQ. This CDR3 has 14 residues. DNA of the CDR3: TGTGCCAGCAGCGACCGACAGGCAAATCAGCCCCAGCATTTT. Amino acid sequence: CASSDRQANQPQHF. Full variable domain (rest looked up from reference TRBV7-8 and TRBJ1-5): GAGVSQSPRYKVAKRGQDVALRCDPISGHVSLFWYQQALGQGPEFLTYFQNEAQLDKSGLPSDRFFAERPEGSVSTLKIQRTQQEDSAVYLCASSDRQANQPQHFGDGTRLSIL.

The chain recombines TRBV6-2 or TRBV6-3 with TRBJ2-3, with 7 bases lining up with TRBD2. After removal of 5 bases from V and 5 bases from J, the junction contained 16 bases not matched to a gene. The CDR3 extends over 17 amino acids. Germline CDR1 MNHEY, CDR2 SVGEGT. This chain's CDR3 is CASSHHTSGIAEDTQYF. The CDR3 DNA reads as TGTGCCAGCAGTCACCACACAAGCGGGATAGCCGAAGATACGCAGTATTTT.

The chain joins TRBV6-1 to TRBJ2-2, with a weak D call TRBD2 (5 bases). Trimming removed 0 bases from V and 3 bases from J, with 5 bases in between. The CDR3 loop spans 14 amino acids. Germline assignment: CDR1 MNHNS and CDR2 SASEGT. In DNA, the CDR3 is TGTGCCAGCAGTGAAGCGCGGGACACCGGGGAGCTGTTTTTT. This translates into CASSEARDTGELFF.

This sequence joins TRBV3-1 (or the pseudogene TRBV3-2) and TRBJ2-5; 10 bases fit TRBD1. The CDR3 runs to 15 residues. Germline CDR1 reads LGHDT; CDR2 reads YNNKEL (reference sequence). Trimming cost V 4 bases and J 5 bases; bases outside gene matches: 7. This chain's CDR3 is CASSLDRGRGETQYF. CDR3 bases: TGTGCCAGCAGCCTCGACAGGGGGCGCGGGGAGACCCAGTACTTC.